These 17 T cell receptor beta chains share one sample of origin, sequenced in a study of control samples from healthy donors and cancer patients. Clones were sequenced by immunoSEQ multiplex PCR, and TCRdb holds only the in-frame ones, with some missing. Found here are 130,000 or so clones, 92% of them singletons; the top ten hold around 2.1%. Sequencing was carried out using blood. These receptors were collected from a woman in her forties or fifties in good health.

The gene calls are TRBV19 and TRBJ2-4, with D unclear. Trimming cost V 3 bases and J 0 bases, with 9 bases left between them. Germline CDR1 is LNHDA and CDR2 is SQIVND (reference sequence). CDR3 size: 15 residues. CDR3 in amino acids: CASSILVTAKNIQYF. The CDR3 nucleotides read TGTGCCAGTAGTATTCTTGTAACAGCCAAAAACATTCAGTACTTC.

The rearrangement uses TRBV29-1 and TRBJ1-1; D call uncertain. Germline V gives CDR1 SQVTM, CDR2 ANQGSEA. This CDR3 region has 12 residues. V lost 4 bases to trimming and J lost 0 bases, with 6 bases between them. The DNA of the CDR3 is TGCAGCGTTGTAGTTATGAACACTGAAGCTTTCTTT. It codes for CSVVVMNTEAFF. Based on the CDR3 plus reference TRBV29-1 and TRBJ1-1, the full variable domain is SAVISQKPSRDICQRGTSLTIQCQVDSQVTMMFWYRQQPGQSLTLIATANQGSEATYESGFVIDKFPISRPNLTFSTLTVSNMSPEDSSIYLCSVVVMNTEAFFGQGTRLTVV.

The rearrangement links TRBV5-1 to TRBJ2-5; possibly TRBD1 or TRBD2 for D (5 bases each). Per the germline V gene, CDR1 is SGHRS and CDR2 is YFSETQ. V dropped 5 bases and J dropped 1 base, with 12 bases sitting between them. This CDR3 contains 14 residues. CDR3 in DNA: TGCGCCAGCAGAGTTGGGACGGTCCAAGAGACCCAGTACTTC. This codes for CASRVGTVQETQYF.

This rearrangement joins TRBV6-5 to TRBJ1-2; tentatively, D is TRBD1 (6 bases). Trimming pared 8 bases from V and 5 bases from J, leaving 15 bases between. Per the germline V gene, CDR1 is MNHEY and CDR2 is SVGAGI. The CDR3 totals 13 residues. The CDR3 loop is CASVNGQHYGYTF. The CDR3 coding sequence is TGTGCCAGCGTTAACGGACAGCATTATGGCTACACCTTC.

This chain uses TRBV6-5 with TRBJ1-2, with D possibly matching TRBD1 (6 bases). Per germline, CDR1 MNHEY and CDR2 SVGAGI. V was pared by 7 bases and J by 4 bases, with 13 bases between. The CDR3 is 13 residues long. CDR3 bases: TGTGCCAGCATTCGGGGGCGAAGCTATGGCTACACCTTC. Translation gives CASIRGRSYGYTF.

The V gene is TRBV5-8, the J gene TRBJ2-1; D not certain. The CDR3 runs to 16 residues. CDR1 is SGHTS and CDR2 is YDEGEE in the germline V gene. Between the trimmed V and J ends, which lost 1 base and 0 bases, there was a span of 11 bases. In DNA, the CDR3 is TGTGCCAGCAGCTTGTTGGCTAGGAGCTCCTACAATGAGCAGTTCTTC. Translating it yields CASSLLARSSYNEQFF.

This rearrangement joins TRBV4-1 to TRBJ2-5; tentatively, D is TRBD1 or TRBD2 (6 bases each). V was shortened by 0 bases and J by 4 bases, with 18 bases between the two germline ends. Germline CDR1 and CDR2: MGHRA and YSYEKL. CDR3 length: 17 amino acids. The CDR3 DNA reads TGCGCCAGCAGCCAAGAAATTGGGGGGCGCGGATCAGAGACCCAGTACTTC. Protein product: CASSQEIGGRGSETQYF.

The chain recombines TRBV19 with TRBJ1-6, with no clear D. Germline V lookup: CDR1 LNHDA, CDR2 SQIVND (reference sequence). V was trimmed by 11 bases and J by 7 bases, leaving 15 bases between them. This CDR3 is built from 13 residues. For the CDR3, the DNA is TGTGCCTCCCAAACGGGGAACAATTCACCCCTCCACTTT. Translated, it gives CASQTGNNSPLHF. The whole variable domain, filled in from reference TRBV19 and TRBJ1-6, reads DGGITQSPKYLFRKEGQNVTLSCEQNLNHDAMYWYRQDPGQGLRLIYYSQIVNDFQKGDIAEGYSVSREKKESFPLTVTSAQKNPTAFYLCASQTGNNSPLHFGNGTRLTVT.

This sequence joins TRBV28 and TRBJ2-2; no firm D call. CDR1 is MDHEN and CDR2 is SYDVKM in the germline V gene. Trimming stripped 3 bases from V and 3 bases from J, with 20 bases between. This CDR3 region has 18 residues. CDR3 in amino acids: CASSLMREVGRYTGELFF. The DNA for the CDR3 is TGTGCCAGCAGTTTGATGCGTGAAGTGGGCAGATACACCGGGGAGCTGTTTTTT.

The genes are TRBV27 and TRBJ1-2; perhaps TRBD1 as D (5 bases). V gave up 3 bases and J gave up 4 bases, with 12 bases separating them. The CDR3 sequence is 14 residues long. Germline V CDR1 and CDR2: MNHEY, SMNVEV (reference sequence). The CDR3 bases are TGTGCCAGCAGTTTGGGGGTTTGGGTCTATGGCTACACCTTC. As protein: CASSLGVWVYGYTF.

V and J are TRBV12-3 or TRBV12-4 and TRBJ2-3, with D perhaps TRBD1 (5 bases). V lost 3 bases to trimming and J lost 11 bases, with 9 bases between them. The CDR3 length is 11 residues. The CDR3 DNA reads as TGTGCCAGCAGTTTGGGGCCAGTGCAGTATTTT. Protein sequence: CASSLGPVQYF.

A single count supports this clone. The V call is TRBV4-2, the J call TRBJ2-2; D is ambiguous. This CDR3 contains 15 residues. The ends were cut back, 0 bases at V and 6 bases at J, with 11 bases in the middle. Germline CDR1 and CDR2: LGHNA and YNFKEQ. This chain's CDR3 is CASSQDRGAAGELFF. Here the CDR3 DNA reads TGTGCCAGCAGCCAAGATCGAGGCGCGGCCGGGGAGCTGTTTTTT.

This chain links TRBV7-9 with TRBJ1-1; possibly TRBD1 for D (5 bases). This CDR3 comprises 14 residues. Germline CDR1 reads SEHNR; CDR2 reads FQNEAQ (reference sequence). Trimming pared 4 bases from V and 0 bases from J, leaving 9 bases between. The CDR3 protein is CASSSDRVNTEAFF. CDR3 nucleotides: TGTGCCAGCAGCTCCGACAGAGTGAACACTGAAGCTTTCTTT.

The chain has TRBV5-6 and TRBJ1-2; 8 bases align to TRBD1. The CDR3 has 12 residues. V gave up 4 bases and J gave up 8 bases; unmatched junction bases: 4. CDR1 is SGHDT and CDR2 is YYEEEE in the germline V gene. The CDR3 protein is CASSPNRGGYTF. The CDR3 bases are TGTGCCAGCAGCCCTAACAGGGGGGGCTACACCTTC.

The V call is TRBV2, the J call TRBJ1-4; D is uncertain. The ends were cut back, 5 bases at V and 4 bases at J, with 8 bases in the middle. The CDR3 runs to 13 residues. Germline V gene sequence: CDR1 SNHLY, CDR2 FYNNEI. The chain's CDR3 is CASSKDGNEKLFF. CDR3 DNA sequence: TGTGCCAGCAGTAAGGACGGTAATGAAAAACTGTTTTTT.

CDR3 in amino acids: CASSLVGSGGLQYF. In DNA, the CDR3 is TGTGCCAGCAGCTTAGTCGGTAGCGGGGGCCTGCAGTACTTC. The chain couples TRBV13 to TRBJ2-7; 9 nucleotides match TRBD2. From germline, CDR1 is PRHDT and CDR2 FYEKMQ (reference sequence). The J segment lost 9 bases and the V segment lost 1 base, leaving 7 bases of the junction unmatched. The CDR3 sequence is 14 residues long.

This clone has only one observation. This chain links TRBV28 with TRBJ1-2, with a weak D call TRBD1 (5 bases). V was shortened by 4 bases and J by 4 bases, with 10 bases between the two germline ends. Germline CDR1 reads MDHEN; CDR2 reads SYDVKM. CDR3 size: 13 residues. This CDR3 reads CASSSGSRYGYTF. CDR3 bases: TGTGCCAGCAGTTCAGGGAGTCGCTATGGCTACACCTTC.